The clone carrying this T cell receptor beta chain turned up a few times. In the same sample, other DNA sequences code for this CDR3. The data stem from a study of blood T cell repertoires in COVID-19. Study overall: Researchers got acute and convalescent COVID-19 samples from the United States, Italy and Spain. The cDNA or gDNA used as material had been derived from T cells, B-cell-depleted T cells, or PBMCs.

The CDR3 is 14 amino acids. V was shortened by 4 bases and J by 4 bases, with 13 bases between the two germline ends. Germline V lookup: CDR1 LGHDT, CDR2 YNNKEL (reference sequence). The authors' processing: Estimation of nucleated cell counts relied on the amplification of reference gene primers. Repertoires were generated with immunoSEQ multiplex PCR, while TCRdb's copy carries only in-frame clones and drops some. Clone size and V and J calls were adopted from that table, with D and trimming inferred from the DNA. The table includes approximately 200,000 clones, 84% detected once. The TCR sequence derives from an older woman who had recovered from COVID-19. Material: peripheral blood. The V and J genes are TRBV3-1 (or the pseudogene TRBV3-2) and TRBJ1-2; tentatively, D is TRBD1 (6 bases). The DNA for the CDR3 is TGTGCCAGCAGCCCCCGTCAGGGGAGCTATGGCTACACCTTC. Its translation is CASSPRQGSYGYTF.